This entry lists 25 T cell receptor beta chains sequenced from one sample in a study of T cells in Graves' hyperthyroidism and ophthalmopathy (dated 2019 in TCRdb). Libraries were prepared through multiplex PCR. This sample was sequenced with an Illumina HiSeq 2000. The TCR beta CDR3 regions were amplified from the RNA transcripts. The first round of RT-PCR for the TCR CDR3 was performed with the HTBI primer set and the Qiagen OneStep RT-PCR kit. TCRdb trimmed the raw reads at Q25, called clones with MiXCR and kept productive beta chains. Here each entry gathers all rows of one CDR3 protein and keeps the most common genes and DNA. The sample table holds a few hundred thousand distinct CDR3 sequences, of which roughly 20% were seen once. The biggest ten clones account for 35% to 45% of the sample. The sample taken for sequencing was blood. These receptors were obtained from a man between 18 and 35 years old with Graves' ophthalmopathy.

The CDR3 DNA reads TGCGCCAGCAGTGAAAGTAGTTTGGGACAGGTCGAAGACGGCTACACCTTC. Protein: CASSESSLGQVEDGYTF. The V gene is TRBV10-2, the J gene TRBJ1-2, with 8 bases fitting TRBD1. In germline, CDR1 is WSHSY, CDR2 SAAADI. Trimming at V came to 3 bases and at J to 8 bases, leaving 17 bases not matched to a gene. The CDR3 runs 17 residues.

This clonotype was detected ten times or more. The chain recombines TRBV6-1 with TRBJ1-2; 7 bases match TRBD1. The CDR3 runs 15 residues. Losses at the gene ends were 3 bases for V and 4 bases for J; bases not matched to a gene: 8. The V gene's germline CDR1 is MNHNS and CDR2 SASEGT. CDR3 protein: CASSDSGQRVYGYTF. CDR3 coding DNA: TGTGCCAGCAGTGATTCGGGACAGCGCGTCTATGGCTACACCTTC.

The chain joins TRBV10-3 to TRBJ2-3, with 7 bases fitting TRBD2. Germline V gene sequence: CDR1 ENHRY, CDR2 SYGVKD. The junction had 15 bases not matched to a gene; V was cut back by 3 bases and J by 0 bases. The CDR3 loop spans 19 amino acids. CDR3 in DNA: TGTGCCATCAGTGAAACCGGCCACGGAGCGGGGCTTAGCACAGATACGCAGTATTTT. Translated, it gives CAISETGHGAGLSTDTQYF.

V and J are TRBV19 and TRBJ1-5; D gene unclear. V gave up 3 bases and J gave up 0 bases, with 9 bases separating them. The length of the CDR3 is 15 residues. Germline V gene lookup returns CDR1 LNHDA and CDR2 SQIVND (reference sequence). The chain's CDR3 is CASSIIQFSNQPQHF. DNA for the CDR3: TGTGCCAGTAGTATCATACAGTTTAGCAATCAGCCCCAGCATTTT.

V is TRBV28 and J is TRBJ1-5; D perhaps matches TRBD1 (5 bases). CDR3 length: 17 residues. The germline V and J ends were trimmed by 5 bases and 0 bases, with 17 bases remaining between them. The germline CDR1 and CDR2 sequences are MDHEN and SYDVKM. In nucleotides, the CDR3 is TGTGCCAGCAGTATTCCTGACAGACTCTATAGCAATCAGCCCCAGCATTTT. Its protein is CASSIPDRLYSNQPQHF. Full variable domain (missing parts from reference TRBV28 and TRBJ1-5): DVKVTQSSRYLVKRTGEKVFLECVQDMDHENMFWYRQDPGLGLRLIYFSYDVKMKEKGDIPEGYSVSREKKERFSLILESASTNQTSMYLCASSIPDRLYSNQPQHFGDGTRLSIL.

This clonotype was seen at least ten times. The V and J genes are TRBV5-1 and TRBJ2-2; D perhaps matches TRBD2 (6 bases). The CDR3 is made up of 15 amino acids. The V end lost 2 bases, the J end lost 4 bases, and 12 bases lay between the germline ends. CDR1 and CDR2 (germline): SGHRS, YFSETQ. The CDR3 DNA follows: TGCGCCAGCAGCTTAGGGACGGAGGGCACCGGGGAGCTGTTTTTT. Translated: CASSLGTEGTGELFF.

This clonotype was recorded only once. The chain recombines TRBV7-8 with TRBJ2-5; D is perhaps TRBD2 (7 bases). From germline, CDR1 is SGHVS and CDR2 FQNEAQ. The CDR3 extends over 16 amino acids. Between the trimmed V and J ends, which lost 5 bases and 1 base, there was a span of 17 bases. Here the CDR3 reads CASSPRGAGPQETQYF. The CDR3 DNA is TGTGCCAGCAGCCCCCGGGGGGCAGGGCCCCAAGAGACCCAGTACTTC.

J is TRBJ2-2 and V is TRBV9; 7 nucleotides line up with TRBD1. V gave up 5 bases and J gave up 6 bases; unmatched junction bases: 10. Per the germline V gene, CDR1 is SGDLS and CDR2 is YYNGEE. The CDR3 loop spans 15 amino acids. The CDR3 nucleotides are TGTGCCAGCAGTGATGACAGGGTAATCGCCGGGGAGCTGTTTTTT. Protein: CASSDDRVIAGELFF.

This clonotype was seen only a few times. DNA for the CDR3: TGCAGTGGGCCCCCCGCGGACAGGGTAACCGAGCAGTACTTC. Protein product: CSGPPADRVTEQYF. V gene TRBV20-1 combines with J gene TRBJ2-7; 8 bases match TRBD1. The CDR3 runs 14 residues. The germline V gene has CDR1 DFQATT and CDR2 SNEGSKA (reference sequence). The J segment lost 6 bases and the V segment lost 7 bases, leaving 14 bases of the junction unmatched.

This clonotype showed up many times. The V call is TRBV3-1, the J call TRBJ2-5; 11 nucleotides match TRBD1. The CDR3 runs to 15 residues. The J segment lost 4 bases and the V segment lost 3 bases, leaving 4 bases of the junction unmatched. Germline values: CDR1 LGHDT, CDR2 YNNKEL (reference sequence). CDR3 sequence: CASSQDRGLGETQYF. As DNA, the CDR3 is TGTGCCAGCAGCCAGGACAGGGGGCTGGGAGAGACCCAGTACTTC.

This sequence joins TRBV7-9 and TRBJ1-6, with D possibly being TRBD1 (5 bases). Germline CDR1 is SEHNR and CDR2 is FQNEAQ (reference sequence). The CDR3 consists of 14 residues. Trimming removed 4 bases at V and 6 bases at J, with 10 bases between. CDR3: CASSYTGVNSPLHF. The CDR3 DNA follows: TGTGCCAGCAGCTATACGGGGGTTAATTCACCCCTCCACTTT.

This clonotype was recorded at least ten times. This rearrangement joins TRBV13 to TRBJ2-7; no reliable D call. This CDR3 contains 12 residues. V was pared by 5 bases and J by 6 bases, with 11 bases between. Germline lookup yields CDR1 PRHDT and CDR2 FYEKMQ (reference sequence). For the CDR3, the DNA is TGTGCCAGCAGCCTGGTCCTAGGCGAGCAGTACTTC. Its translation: CASSLVLGEQYF.

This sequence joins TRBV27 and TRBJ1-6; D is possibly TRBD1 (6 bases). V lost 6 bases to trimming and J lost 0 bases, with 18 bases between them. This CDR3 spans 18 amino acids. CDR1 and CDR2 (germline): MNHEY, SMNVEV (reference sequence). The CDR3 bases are TGTGCCAGCAGCTCAGGACCCACAGGGAGCTCCTATAATTCACCCCTCCACTTT. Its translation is CASSSGPTGSSYNSPLHF.

The CDR3, as DNA: TGTGCCAGCAGCCTCCTCGGGGGGACGAACACCGGGGAGCTGTTTTTT. Translated, it gives CASSLLGGTNTGELFF. The chain is built from TRBV3-1 and TRBJ2-2; TRBD2 matches 7 bases. The CDR3 contains 16 residues. V lost 4 bases, J lost 0 bases, and 5 bases stayed unmatched. Germline assignment: CDR1 LGHDT and CDR2 YNNKEL (reference sequence).

The DNA of the CDR3 is TGCGCCAGCAGTGAGGTCGGGACATATAATTCACCCCTCCACTTT. It translates to CASSEVGTYNSPLHF. This chain uses TRBV10-2 with TRBJ1-6; D may be TRBD1 (6 bases). The CDR3 runs to 15 residues. With 2 bases removed from V and 4 bases from J, the gap between germline ends came to 9 bases. CDR1 and CDR2 from the germline V gene are WSHSY and SAAADI.

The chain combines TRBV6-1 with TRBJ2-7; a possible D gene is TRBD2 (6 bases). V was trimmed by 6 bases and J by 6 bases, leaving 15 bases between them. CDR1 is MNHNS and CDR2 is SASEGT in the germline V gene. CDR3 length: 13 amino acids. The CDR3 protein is CASRGGVQFEQYF. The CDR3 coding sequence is TGTGCCAGCAGGGGCGGGGTACAATTCGAGCAGTACTTC.

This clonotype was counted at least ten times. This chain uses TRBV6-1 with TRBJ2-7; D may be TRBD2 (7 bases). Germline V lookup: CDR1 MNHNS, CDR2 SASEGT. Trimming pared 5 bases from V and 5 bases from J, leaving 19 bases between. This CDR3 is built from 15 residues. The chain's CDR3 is CASSSLGGQFNEQYF. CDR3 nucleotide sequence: TGTGCCAGCAGTTCCCTCGGGGGGCAGTTTAACGAGCAGTACTTC.

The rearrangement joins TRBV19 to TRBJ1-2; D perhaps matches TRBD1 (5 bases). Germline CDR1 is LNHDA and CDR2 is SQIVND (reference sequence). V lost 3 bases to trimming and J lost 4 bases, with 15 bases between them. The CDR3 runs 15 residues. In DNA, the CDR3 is TGTGCCAGTAGTATCCAGGGTCTCGGAGTCTATGGCTACACCTTC. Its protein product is CASSIQGLGVYGYTF.

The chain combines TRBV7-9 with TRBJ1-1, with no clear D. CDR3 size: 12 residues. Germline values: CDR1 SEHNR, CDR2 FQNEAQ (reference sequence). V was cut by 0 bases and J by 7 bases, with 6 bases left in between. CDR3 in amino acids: CASSLATSEAFF. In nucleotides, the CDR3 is TGTGCCAGCAGCTTAGCCACAAGTGAAGCTTTCTTT.

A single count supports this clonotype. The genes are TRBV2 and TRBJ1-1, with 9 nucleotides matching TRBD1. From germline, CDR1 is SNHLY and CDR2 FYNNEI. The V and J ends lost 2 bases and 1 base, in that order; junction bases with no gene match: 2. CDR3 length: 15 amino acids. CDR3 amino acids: CASSERGQGNTEAFF. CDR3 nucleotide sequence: TGTGCCAGCAGTGAACGGGGACAGGGGAACACTGAAGCTTTCTTT.

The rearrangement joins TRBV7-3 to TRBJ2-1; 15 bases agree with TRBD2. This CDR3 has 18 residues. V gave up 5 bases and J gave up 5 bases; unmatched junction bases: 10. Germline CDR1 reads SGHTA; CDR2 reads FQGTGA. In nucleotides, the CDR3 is TGTGCCAGCAGCGAAACCGGGACTAGCGGGGGGCCGCACAATGAGCAGTTCTTC. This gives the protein CASSETGTSGGPHNEQFF.

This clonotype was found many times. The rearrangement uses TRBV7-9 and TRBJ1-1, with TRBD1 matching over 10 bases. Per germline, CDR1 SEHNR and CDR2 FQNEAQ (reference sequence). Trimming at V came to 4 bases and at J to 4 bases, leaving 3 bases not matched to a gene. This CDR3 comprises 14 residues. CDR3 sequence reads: CASSSRDRGTEAFF. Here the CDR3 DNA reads TGTGCCAGCAGCTCCCGGGACAGGGGCACTGAAGCTTTCTTT.

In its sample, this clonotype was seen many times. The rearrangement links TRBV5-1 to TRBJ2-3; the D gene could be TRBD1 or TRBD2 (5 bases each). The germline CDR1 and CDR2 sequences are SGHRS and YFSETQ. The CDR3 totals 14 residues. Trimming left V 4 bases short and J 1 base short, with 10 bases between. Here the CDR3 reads CASSPGTRTDTQYF. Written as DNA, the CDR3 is TGCGCCAGCAGCCCGGGGACCCGCACAGATACGCAGTATTTT.

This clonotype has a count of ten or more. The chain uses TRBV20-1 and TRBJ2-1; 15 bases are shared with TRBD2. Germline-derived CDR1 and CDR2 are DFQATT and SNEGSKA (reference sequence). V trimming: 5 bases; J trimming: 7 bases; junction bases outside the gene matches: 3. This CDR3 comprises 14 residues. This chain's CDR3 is CSAGLAGGSNEQFF. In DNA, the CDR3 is TGCAGTGCTGGACTAGCGGGGGGGAGTAATGAGCAGTTCTTC.

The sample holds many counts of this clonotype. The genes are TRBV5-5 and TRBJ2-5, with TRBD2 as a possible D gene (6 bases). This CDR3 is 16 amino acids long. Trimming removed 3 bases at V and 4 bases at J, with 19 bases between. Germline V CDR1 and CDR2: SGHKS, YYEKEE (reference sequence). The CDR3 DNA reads TGTGCCAGCAGCTCCCCGGCCGGGGGATGGGGAGAGACCCAGTACTTC. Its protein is CASSSPAGGWGETQYF.